This TCR beta chain was identified in a study of cytomegalovirus exposure and HLA in healthy donors. Study-wide background: Of all 400 or so donors who were genotyped, around 79% belonged to the Caucasian-associated ancestry cluster.

Concerning this clone itself: Its antigen remains unidentified.

Likely unrecorded immune exposures existed in these nominally healthy donors. PCR employed 60 Vbeta and 13 Jbeta primers. Sequencing was performed with immunoSEQ multiplex PCR; in TCRdb, only in-frame clones are kept and a portion is missing. Among under 70,000 clones listed, roughly 73% were seen once. Whole-study findings and limits: CMV antigen specificity of three CMV-associated chains was confirmed in vitro.

The CDR3 runs to 18 residues. V lost 0 bases and J lost 4; bases outside the gene matches: 7. Germline-derived CDR1 and CDR2 are LGHNA and YSLEER. The TCR sequence derives from a male donor in good health and CMV-seropositive. This sequence joins TRBV4-3 and TRBJ2-1; 12 bases are shared with TRBD2. The sample was PBMCs. The chain's CDR3 is CASSQDEASGGAYNEQFF. The DNA of the CDR3 is TGCGCCAGCAGCCAAGATGAGGCTAGCGGGGGGGCTTACAATGAGCAGTTCTTC.